This T cell receptor (beta chain) comes out of a study of blood T cell repertoires in COVID-19. The wider study: Spain, Italy and the United States supplied samples that represented acute and convalescent COVID-19. Sources were T cells, B-cell-depleted T cells, or PBMCs; the material itself was cDNA or gDNA.

In the authors' methods: Scientists estimated how many nucleated cells there were by amplifying reference gene primers. TCRdb keeps only in-frame clones here, not all; method: immunoSEQ multiplex PCR. The V and J calls and the clone size are those of that table, but D and trimming were determined from the DNA. This table has about 150,000 clones, roughly four fifths appearing once. Germline-derived CDR1 and CDR2 are SGHAT and FQNNGV. V lost 5 bases to trimming and J lost 7 bases; unmatched junction nucleotides: 3. The CDR3 has 15 residues. The rearrangement uses TRBV11-2 and TRBJ2-1; 15 nucleotides align to TRBD2. The TCR comes from a human donor with acute or convalescent COVID-19. The donor label of this sample is uncertain. Sample: peripheral blood. The DNA for the CDR3 is TGTGCCAGCAGCGGACTAGCGGGGGGGCCAAATGAGCAGTTCTTC. This gives the protein CASSGLAGGPNEQFF.